This entry features one T cell receptor (beta chain) sequence. This sample was included in a study of CD8 T cells in Susac syndrome. An input of roughly 0.45 to 1 ug of RNA was subjected to reverse transcription using random hexamers. Multiplex PCR with immunoSEQ amplified the TCR beta CDR3 across 54 Vbeta and 13 Jbeta. One entry per CDR3 protein, called by TCRdb with MiXCR from the immunoSEQ multiplex PCR reads. The data show 150,000 to 200,000 distinct CDR3 sequences, just over 90% seen once. From blood CD8+ and CD4+ T cells, the TCR beta chain was sequenced. Per germline, CDR1 MNHEY and CDR2 SVGAGI. V lost 4 bases to trimming and J lost 6 bases; unmatched junction nucleotides: 13. This CDR3 spans 16 amino acids.

This TCR came from a human donor in good health. The genes are TRBV6-5 and TRBJ2-3, with 7 bases fitting TRBD1. Material for sequencing was CD4+ T cells from PBMCs. The CDR3, as DNA: TGTGCCAGCAGTTTAACGGACAGGCGTTTAGGGGATACGCAGTATTTT. Translation: CASSLTDRRLGDTQYF.